This TCR beta chain is drawn from a study of OX40 agonist ivuxolimab in advanced cancers. Measured with immunoSEQ multiplex PCR; TCRdb has only the in-frame clones, and not every one. In the table there are about 78,000 clones, approximately 90% of which are singletons. A word on this clone: Its antigen is unidentified.

The V and J ends lost 8 bases and 0 bases respectively, with 16 bases between them. Germline V gene data show CDR1 as LGHNA and CDR2 as YNFKEQ. The CDR3 contains 15 residues. Study observations and caveats: Among the nonresponders, some also had low normalized T-cell clonal expansion. CD8+ T cells showed, on average, more clonal expansion than CD4+ cells.

Specimen: CD4+ or CD8+ T cells sorted from blood, collected in a trial of the OX40 agonist ivuxolimab. This receptor was obtained from an adult with an advanced solid tumor such as melanoma, head and neck, liver or kidney cancer. The gene calls are TRBV4-2 and TRBJ1-2; D is possibly TRBD1 (6 bases). CDR3 sequence: CASRSKTGPNYGYTF. The CDR3 nucleotides read TGTGCCAGCCGCAGCAAAACAGGGCCTAACTATGGCTACACCTTC.